The 8 T cell receptor beta chains below were found in one sample sequenced in a study of PD-1 blockade in mismatch repair-deficient tumors. This table comes from immunoSEQ multiplex PCR, and its TCRdb copy is limited to in-frame clones, with some not included. This table holds tens of thousands of clones, about 87% found once. Sequenced material: peripheral blood, taken 52 weeks after starting pembrolizumab. These receptors originate from an adult with mismatch repair-deficient cancer.

The rearrangement joins TRBV10-3 to TRBJ2-3; perhaps TRBD2 as D (6 bases). CDR1 ENHRY and CDR2 SYGVKD come from the germline V gene. The CDR3 runs 13 residues. V was trimmed by 2 bases and J by 8 bases, leaving 11 bases between them. The chain's CDR3 is CAISEALGGTQYF. Here the CDR3 DNA reads TGTGCCATCAGTGAGGCACTGGGAGGTACGCAGTATTTT.

Only one count was recorded for this clone. V usage is TRBV18 and J usage is TRBJ2-5; 9 bases align to TRBD1. The germline V gene encodes CDR1 KGHSH and CDR2 LQKENI. The CDR3 covers 16 residues. J gave up 4 bases and V 3 bases, and 9 bases lay outside the gene matches. This chain's CDR3 is CASSPTGTGLGETQYF. The DNA for the CDR3 is TGTGCCAGCTCACCCACCGGGACAGGGTTAGGAGAGACCCAGTACTTC.

The chain is built from TRBV11-3 and TRBJ2-1; 9 nucleotides agree with TRBD2. Germline assignment: CDR1 SGHNT and CDR2 YENEEA. J gave up 3 bases and V 1 base, and 16 bases lay outside the gene matches. This CDR3 is 20 amino acids long. CDR3 region: CASSLVFPAGGQLIYNEQFF. The CDR3 region has the DNA TGTGCCAGCAGCTTAGTGTTTCCAGCGGGAGGTCAACTGATCTACAATGAGCAGTTCTTC.

This clone was picked up one time. The gene calls are TRBV28 and TRBJ1-4; D gene uncertain. CDR1 is MDHEN, CDR2 SYDVKM, per germline. The CDR3 is made up of 12 amino acids. The ends were cut back, 5 bases at V and 10 bases at J, with 11 bases in the middle. The DNA of the CDR3 is TGTGCCAGCAGTAAACTGAGTGGAAAACTGTTTTTT. This translates into CASSKLSGKLFF.

This clone appeared a few times. The V and J genes are TRBV7-9 and TRBJ1-2; the match to TRBD1 covers 8 bases. The trim removed 4 bases at V and 7 bases at J, leaving 5 bases unmatched. From germline, CDR1 is SEHNR and CDR2 FQNEAQ (reference sequence). CDR3 length: 13 residues. The CDR3 DNA is TGTGCCAGCAGCTCCAACAGGGGGACTGGCTACACCTTC. Amino acids: CASSSNRGTGYTF.

The chain carries TRBV4-1 and TRBJ2-5; D remains unclear. Trimming removed 2 bases at V and 3 bases at J, with 7 bases between. The germline CDR1 and CDR2 sequences are MGHRA and YSYEKL. The CDR3 runs to 13 residues. CDR3 sequence (DNA): TGCGCCAGCAGCCAATCGGGCAAAGAGACCCAGTACTTC. It encodes CASSQSGKETQYF.

The chain employs TRBV2 and TRBJ1-2; a weak D match, TRBD1 (6 bases). Germline CDR1 and CDR2: SNHLY and FYNNEI. Deletions cut 4 bases from V and 6 bases from J, with 15 bases between. This CDR3 is built from 14 residues. This CDR3 reads CASSAVPGDDGYTF. In nucleotides, the CDR3 is TGTGCCAGCAGTGCGGTCCCAGGGGACGATGGCTACACCTTC.

The chain links TRBV5-1 to TRBJ2-5; D not certain. The V gene's germline CDR1 is SGHRS and CDR2 YFSETQ. CDR3 size: 12 residues. Trimming cost V 2 bases and J 3 bases, with 5 bases left between them. DNA for the CDR3: TGCGCCAGCAGCTTCCCGGAAGAGACCCAGTACTTC. Amino acids: CASSFPEETQYF.